The clone carrying this TCR beta chain has only a few counts. What it recognizes is unknown. The sample comes from a study of beta chain features in type 1 diabetes. The study, taken as a whole, reports: Among type 1 diabetes patients, VDJ junctions had fewer insertions and more deletions. Researchers caution that PCR might favor shorter templates, equally among patients and controls.

The CDR3 contains 13 residues. The J segment lost 6 bases and the V segment lost 2 bases, leaving 2 bases of the junction unmatched. CDR1 MNHEY and CDR2 SVGAGI come from the germline V gene. Expressed TCRB transcripts were sequenced, since all the RNA that had been isolated was reverse transcribed. Clones were read by immunoSEQ multiplex PCR, and TCRdb kept only the in-frame ones, dropping some. The sample includes 970,000 or so clones, 17% seen only once; the top ten take about 0.02%. The rearrangement joins TRBV6-5 to TRBJ2-7; the match to TRBD1 covers 9 bases. Sequences were obtained from naive CD4+ T cells from blood. This TCR derives from a woman aged 18-30 years in good health. This chain's CDR3 is CASSYPTGGEQYF. Here the CDR3 DNA reads TGTGCCAGCAGTTACCCGACAGGGGGCGAGCAGTACTTC.